Each of the 20 T cell receptor beta chains below was sequenced from the same sample in a study of T cell changes during pregnancy in multiple sclerosis (dated by TCRdb to the late 2010s). The library came from the immunoSEQ multiplex PCR assay. In its TCRdb copy, this immuneACCESS table keeps in-frame sequences only and misses some clones. Where compared with another copy, unresolved V genes explain less than half of these, and the others have no known cause. The sample table holds tens of thousands of clones, of which around 94% were seen once. Of the sample, 0.7% to 1% falls within the top ten clones. The sequencing here drew on CD4+ T cells from peripheral blood mononuclear cells, taken before pregnancy. Receptor source: a female donor with multiple sclerosis, enrolled in a pregnancy study.

This sequence joins TRBV10-3 and TRBJ2-2; D may be TRBD1 (5 bases). Trimming stripped 10 bases from V and 2 bases from J, with 14 bases between. Looked up from germline, CDR1 is ENHRY and CDR2 is SYGVKD. The CDR3 has 14 amino acids. The CDR3 spells CATTGPDNTGELFF. CDR3 in DNA: TGTGCCACCACAGGCCCGGACAACACCGGGGAGCTGTTTTTT.

CDR3 nucleotide sequence: TGTGCTAGTGGTTTGCGCGGGCTGAAGCGCGCCCAGTACTTC. This gives the protein CASGLRGLKRAQYF. This chain links TRBV12-5 with TRBJ2-5; possibly TRBD2 for D (5 bases). Germline V gene sequence: CDR1 LGHNT, CDR2 FRNRAP. Trimming left V 2 bases short and J 9 bases short, with 16 bases between. The CDR3 extends over 14 amino acids.

The chain combines TRBV27 with TRBJ2-5, with D uncertain. This CDR3 has 11 amino acids. V lost 3 bases and J lost 4, with 3 bases in between. Germline V gives CDR1 MNHEY, CDR2 SMNVEV (reference sequence). The CDR3 sequence: CASSFRETQYF. The CDR3 region has the DNA TGTGCCAGCAGTTTTCGAGAGACCCAGTACTTC.

CDR3 loop: CASSFSLSGGSSYEQYF. CDR3 coding DNA: TGTGCCAGCAGTTTCAGTTTATCCGGGGGTAGCTCCTACGAGCAGTACTTC. V gene TRBV28 combines with J gene TRBJ2-7; D perhaps matches TRBD2 (6 bases). The V end was cut by 3 bases, the J end by 0 bases, with 18 bases between. The CDR3 runs to 17 residues. From germline, CDR1 is MDHEN and CDR2 SYDVKM.

The chain couples TRBV5-1 to TRBJ2-3; 9 bases fit TRBD2. The CDR3 length is 17 residues. Trimming took 0 bases from V and 3 from J; bases not matched to a gene: 8. CDR1 and CDR2 from the germline V gene are SGHRS and YFSETQ. The chain's CDR3 is CASSLGREGRQTDTQYF. In DNA, the CDR3 is TGCGCCAGCAGCTTGGGGCGGGAGGGCCGTCAGACAGATACGCAGTATTTT.

The rearrangement uses TRBV28 and TRBJ2-7; 10 bases are shared with TRBD2. The CDR3 has 16 amino acids. CDR1 MDHEN and CDR2 SYDVKM come from the germline V gene. Trimming at V came to 5 bases and at J to 2 bases, leaving 9 bases not matched to a gene. The CDR3 coding sequence is TGTGCCAGCAGTAAACTAGCGGGACTCCGTACCTACGAGCAGTACTTC. Translated: CASSKLAGLRTYEQYF.

The chain carries TRBV6-1 and TRBJ2-7; 9 nucleotides align to TRBD1. The CDR3 has 15 residues. Unmatched junction bases numbered 8, after V lost 7 bases and J lost 1 base. The germline CDR1 and CDR2 sequences are MNHNS and SASEGT. The CDR3 loop reads CASITHGTGSYEQYF. CDR3 DNA: TGTGCCAGCATCACCCACGGGACAGGGTCCTACGAGCAGTACTTC.

The chain recombines TRBV28 with TRBJ2-1; 10 positions match TRBD2. Germline values: CDR1 MDHEN, CDR2 SYDVKM. V lost 6 bases and J lost 7; bases outside the gene matches: 18. The CDR3 consists of 18 residues. CDR3 loop: CASSHPGLAASRGNEQFF. CDR3 in DNA: TGTGCCAGCAGCCACCCCGGACTAGCGGCTAGTAGGGGGAATGAGCAGTTCTTC.

The V and J genes are TRBV25-1 and TRBJ2-1; 8 bases match TRBD1. The CDR3 length is 14 residues. Germline V gene data show CDR1 as MGHDK and CDR2 as SYGVNS. The J segment lost 12 bases and the V segment lost 3 bases, leaving 10 bases of the junction unmatched. CDR3 DNA sequence: TGTGCCAGCAGTGAGACGCAGCTACAGGGGGGGCAGTTCTTC. It specifies CASSETQLQGGQFF.

This clone came up once. The chain employs TRBV10-3 and TRBJ1-2, with 7 bases lining up with TRBD1. There are 15 residues in the CDR3. Losses at the gene ends were 5 bases for V and 6 bases for J; bases not matched to a gene: 12. Germline V gene sequence: CDR1 ENHRY, CDR2 SYGVKD. DNA of the CDR3: TGTGCCATCAGTCGGACAGGCCTAGGGGAGGATGGCTACACCTTC. Its protein is CAISRTGLGEDGYTF.

The chain employs TRBV29-1 and TRBJ2-7; 8 nucleotides match TRBD1. The J segment lost 0 bases and the V segment lost 6 bases, leaving 7 bases of the junction unmatched. The germline V gene has CDR1 SQVTM and CDR2 ANQGSEA. There are 14 residues in the CDR3. CDR3 sequence (DNA): TGCAGCGTACGACAGGGGCTGTCCTCCTACGAGCAGTACTTC. Protein sequence: CSVRQGLSSYEQYF.

The chain is built from TRBV7-9 and TRBJ1-2; the D gene is possibly TRBD1 (6 bases). Germline V lookup: CDR1 SEHNR, CDR2 FQNEAQ (reference sequence). This CDR3 is 14 amino acids long. V gave up 4 bases and J gave up 6 bases, with 15 bases separating them. CDR3: CASSSMDSLNGYTF. The CDR3 DNA follows: TGTGCCAGCAGCTCGATGGACAGCTTAAATGGCTACACCTTC.

The rearrangement links TRBV28 to TRBJ2-2; weak D call: TRBD2 (6 bases). Between the trimmed V and J ends, which lost 1 base and 5 bases, there was a span of 14 bases. CDR3 length: 16 amino acids. Germline values: CDR1 MDHEN, CDR2 SYDVKM. This chain's CDR3 is CASSLFGGLMTGELFF. DNA of the CDR3: TGTGCCAGCAGTTTATTTGGAGGGTTGATGACCGGGGAGCTGTTTTTT.

The V call is TRBV6-6, the J call TRBJ2-5, with 9 positions matching TRBD1. V gave up 5 bases and J gave up 4 bases; unmatched junction bases: 5. Germline V gene data show CDR1 as MNHNY and CDR2 as SVGAGI (reference sequence). The CDR3 extends over 14 amino acids. The CDR3 DNA reads TGTGCCAGCAGTATGACAGGGGGTCCAGAGACCCAGTACTTC. Translated, it gives CASSMTGGPETQYF.

A few counts support this clone. V usage is TRBV5-1 and J usage is TRBJ1-1, with 10 bases fitting TRBD1. This CDR3 has 15 amino acids. The germline gives CDR1 SGHRS, CDR2 YFSETQ. The trim removed 0 bases at V and 4 bases at J, leaving 3 bases unmatched. CDR3 amino acids: CASSLETGGFTEAFF. The DNA of the CDR3 is TGCGCCAGCAGCTTGGAGACAGGGGGCTTCACTGAAGCTTTCTTT.

CDR3 coding DNA: TGTGCCAGCAGGTCTCAGATCTATGGCTACACCTTC. Amino acid sequence: CASRSQIYGYTF. The chain uses TRBV28 and TRBJ1-2; D not resolved. CDR3 length: 12 amino acids. Germline CDR1 is MDHEN and CDR2 is SYDVKM. V was cut by 6 bases and J by 4 bases, with 9 bases left in between.

V is TRBV6-6 and J is TRBJ2-1; tentatively, D is TRBD1 (6 bases). This CDR3 contains 15 residues. The germline V and J ends were trimmed by 3 bases and 4 bases, with 13 bases remaining between them. The V gene's germline CDR1 is MNHNY and CDR2 SVGAGI (reference sequence). Here the CDR3 reads CASSYTGQPYNEQFF. CDR3 in DNA: TGTGCCAGCAGTTATACCGGACAGCCTTACAATGAGCAGTTCTTC.

The V gene is TRBV19, the J gene TRBJ1-5, with D possibly matching TRBD1 (5 bases). Trimming shortened V by 10 bases and J by 7 bases, and 20 bases separated the two germline ends. Germline V gene data show CDR1 as LNHDA and CDR2 as SQIVND (reference sequence). The CDR3 loop spans 14 amino acids. CDR3 in DNA: TGTGCCACCCTCCCGCCAGGGCTGCGACAGCCCCAGCATTTT. Translation: CATLPPGLRQPQHF.

V gene TRBV5-1 combines with J gene TRBJ1-2; a possible D gene is TRBD1 (6 bases). Germline V gene lookup returns CDR1 SGHRS and CDR2 YFSETQ. V was cut by 4 bases and J by 0 bases, with 10 bases left in between. This CDR3 has 14 residues. The CDR3 protein is CASSATGSNYGYTF. The CDR3 DNA follows: TGCGCCAGCAGCGCGACAGGTTCTAACTATGGCTACACCTTC.

This clone was detected only once. The V call is TRBV14, the J call TRBJ1-1; the D gene is possibly TRBD1 (5 bases). Per germline, CDR1 SGHDN and CDR2 FVKESK. The CDR3 covers 16 residues. V was trimmed by 0 bases and J by 2 bases, leaving 13 bases between them. In DNA, the CDR3 is TGTGCCAGCAGCCAAGATCGGGGGGTAATAAACACTGAAGCTTTCTTT. As protein: CASSQDRGVINTEAFF.